The present T cell receptor beta chain was sequenced within a study of T cell responses to AZD1222 COVID-19 vaccine. CDR3 length: 15 residues. V gave up 3 bases and J gave up 3 bases, with 11 bases separating them. CDR1 and CDR2 from the germline V gene are KGHSH and LQKENI. Produced via immunoSEQ multiplex PCR; TCRdb's table is partial and in-frame only. This table has over 100,000 clones, 90% to 95% appearing once. This receptor was obtained from an adult in good health. This rearrangement joins TRBV18 to TRBJ1-4; possible D gene TRBD1, 6 bases. Sample: peripheral blood, taken on day 0 of AZD1222 vaccination. CDR3 bases: TGTGCCAGCTCACCGGTTGGGACATCTAATGAAAAACTGTTTTTT. This translates into CASSPVGTSNEKLFF.